This note documents a single T cell receptor (beta chain) sequence. This sample stems from a study of technical replicates of blood from a handful of donors. V lost 6 bases to trimming and J lost 1 base; unmatched junction nucleotides: 11. The CDR3 runs to 17 residues. The V gene's germline CDR1 is SGDLS and CDR2 YYNGEE. Measured with immunoSEQ multiplex PCR; TCRdb has only the in-frame clones, and not every one. This sample has approximately 92,000 clones, with approximately 95% found just once. This chain joins TRBV9 and TRBJ2-2; TRBD1 aligns across 8 bases. The TCR originated in a human donor in good health. Sample: T cells isolated from PBMCs. In DNA form, the CDR3 reads TGTGCCAGCAACTCCAATCCAGGACAGGGGAACACCGGGGAGCTGTTTTTT. The encoded protein is CASNSNPGQGNTGELFF.